A selection of T cell receptor beta chains follows, all from one sample in a study of T-cell reconstitution after alpha-beta-depleted transplantation in children. TCRdb processed the PCR reads anew with MiXCR; each CDR3 protein has one entry. The data hold 900,000 or so distinct CDR3 sequences, with about 16% observed a single time. The material sequenced was PBMCs, mostly from graft donor cells, taken 360 days after TCRalphabeta/CD19-depleted stem cell transplant. These receptors were collected from a male patient aged 10 to 17 who had a stem cell transplant for acute lymphoblastic leukemia, so the T cells may come from the graft donor. Both conserved end residues are part of each CDR3.

j_gene	v_gene	CDR3aa
TRBJ1-1	TRBV18	CASSPHQGTEAFF
TRBJ2-1	TRBV6-4	CASSDSPGLAYNEQFF
TRBJ1-2	TRBV5-6	CASSLAGVYSYTF
TRBJ2-5	TRBV7-2	CATGVGYQETQYF
TRBJ2-7	TRBV5-1	CASTPQGALYEQYF
TRBJ2-7	TRBV5-1	CASSPLEVSYEQYF
TRBJ2-2	TRBV5-1	CASSLVFIRGNTGELFF
TRBJ2-3	TRBV7-6	CASFRGRADTQYF
TRBJ2-1	TRBV2	CASTWRVSYNEQFF
TRBJ2-7	TRBV4-1	CASSQGGLASPYEQYF
TRBJ2-7	TRBV29-1	CSVAGTSGRDEQYF
TRBJ2-7	TRBV20-1	CSATTLSEQYF
TRBJ2-1	TRBV12-3/TRBV12-4	CASSPYRGGVPYNEQFF
TRBJ1-1	TRBV4-1	CASSQGSSGLNTEAFF
TRBJ2-7	TRBV10-3	CAISGGRGVHEQYF
TRBJ1-4	TRBV29-1	CSVPDRGGATNEKLFF
TRBJ1-2	TRBV9	CASSVGIPSITF
TRBJ1-2	TRBV13	CASSLGWGKIDYTF
TRBJ1-1	TRBV11-2	CASSLEQVNTEAFF
TRBJ1-2	TRBV27	CASSLTGAGNYGYTF
TRBJ2-4	TRBV5-1	CASSLRYQGKNIQYF
TRBJ2-3	TRBV5-1	CASSLDYSGSFTDTQYF
TRBJ2-5	TRBV24-1	CASQPDRQETQYF
TRBJ2-3	TRBV7-3	CASSSPGLAGGNTQYF
TRBJ2-7	TRBV2	CASRGLSGYEQYF
TRBJ2-1	TRBV18	CASSKTGLAVEQFF
TRBJ1-1	TRBV20-1	CSARPWTEDTEAFF